A single sample is the source of the 27 T cell receptor beta chains below, sequenced in a study of Graves' ophthalmopathy and Graves' hyperthyroidism. RNA transcripts provided the template for amplifying TCR beta CDR3 regions. The library came from an HTBI-primed first-round RT-PCR and a second-round multiplex PCR. MiXCR was run by TCRdb on the multiplex PCR reads, yielding one entry per CDR3 protein. The table has more than 550,000 distinct CDR3 sequences, about 38% seen once. Sequenced material: peripheral blood. These receptor sequences come from an adult man with Graves' ophthalmopathy.

The V call is TRBV30, the J call TRBJ1-1, with D possibly being TRBD1 (5 bases). There are 13 residues in the CDR3. Trimming left V 5 bases short and J 1 base short, with 11 bases between. Germline lookup yields CDR1 GTSNPN and CDR2 SVGIG (reference sequence). CDR3 bases: TGTGCCTGGGGGGGACTGGGGAACACTGAAGCTTTCTTT. This encodes CAWGGLGNTEAFF.

At least ten counts were recorded for this clonotype. The genes are TRBV19 and TRBJ2-7; 9 bases are a match to TRBD1. V lost 5 bases to trimming and J lost 5 bases; unmatched junction nucleotides: 4. Germline CDR1 reads LNHDA; CDR2 reads SQIVND (reference sequence). The CDR3 extends over 13 amino acids. This chain's CDR3 is CASSVTGGNEQYF. The CDR3 nucleotides read TGTGCCAGTAGTGTGACAGGGGGGAACGAGCAGTACTTC. Based on the CDR3 plus reference TRBV19 and TRBJ2-7, the full variable domain is DGGITQSPKYLFRKEGQNVTLSCEQNLNHDAMYWYRQDPGQGLRLIYYSQIVNDFQKGDIAEGYSVSREKKESFPLTVTSAQKNPTAFYLCASSVTGGNEQYFGPGTRLTVT.

As concerns this clonotype: The conserved closing phenylalanine or tryptophan is absent in this CDR3, likely reflecting a read error. V is TRBV5-1 and J is TRBJ2-7; no definite D call. CDR3 length: 15 residues. Between the trimmed V and J ends, which lost 4 bases and 4 bases, there was a span of 18 bases. The germline gives CDR1 SGHRS, CDR2 YFSETQ. The CDR3 DNA reads as TGCGCCAGCAGCCAAAGACAATCGGAAAAATACGAGCAGTACTGC. As protein: CASSQRQSEKYEQYC.

This chain connects TRBV2 to TRBJ1-4; D is unresolved. CDR3 size: 14 residues. Germline V gene lookup returns CDR1 SNHLY and CDR2 FYNNEI. V dropped 6 bases and J dropped 2 bases, with 10 bases sitting between them. DNA for the CDR3: TGTGCCAGCAGCACCGAGGAGACTAATGAAAAACTGTTTTTT. This gives the protein CASSTEETNEKLFF.

This clonotype was recorded at least ten times. The chain employs TRBV5-1 and TRBJ1-1, with unresolved D. The germline V gene has CDR1 SGHRS and CDR2 YFSETQ. Trimming took off 4 bases at V and 7 bases at J, with 14 bases between the two ends. The CDR3 spans 13 residues. The CDR3 DNA reads TGCGCCAGCAGCCAAGGAGGGTGGGGTGAAGCTTTCTTT. Translating it yields CASSQGGWGEAFF. Full variable domain (missing parts from reference TRBV5-1 and TRBJ1-1): KAGVTQTPRYLIKTRGQQVTLSCSPISGHRSVSWYQQTPGQGLQFLFEYFSETQRNKGNFPGRFSGRQFSNSRSEMNVSTLELGDSALYLCASSQGGWGEAFFGQGTRLTVV.

The chain is built from TRBV19 and TRBJ1-5; 9 positions match TRBD1. J lost 4 bases, V lost 9 bases, and 13 bases had no gene match. The CDR3 length is 16 residues. CDR1 and CDR2 (germline): LNHDA, SQIVND (reference sequence). CDR3 amino acids: CASRTGGAGSNQPQHF. DNA for the CDR3: TGTGCCAGCCGCACAGGGGGCGCCGGGTCTAATCAGCCCCAGCATTTT.

V gene TRBV30 combines with J gene TRBJ1-2, with D unresolved. Trimming removed 0 bases from V and 8 bases from J, with 10 bases in between. In germline, CDR1 is GTSNPN, CDR2 SVGIG (reference sequence). The CDR3 has 12 residues. The CDR3 sequence is CAWSVAPRGYTF. The CDR3 coding sequence is TGTGCCTGGAGTGTAGCGCCTCGCGGCTACACCTTC.

This clonotype was detected a few times. The chain is built from TRBV20-1 and TRBJ2-2; D is unresolved. Per the germline V gene, CDR1 is DFQATT and CDR2 is SNEGSKA (reference sequence). CDR3 size: 12 residues. The ends were cut back, 1 base at V and 6 bases at J, with 6 bases in the middle. The CDR3 DNA reads as TGCAGTGCTAGAGGGGGTCCCGGGGAGCTGTTTTTT. Amino acid sequence: CSARGGPGELFF.

The genes are TRBV29-1 and TRBJ2-7; TRBD1 matches 9 bases. This CDR3 contains 15 residues. Trimming cost V 4 bases and J 0 bases; bases outside gene matches: 7. Germline V gene sequence: CDR1 SQVTM, CDR2 ANQGSEA. CDR3 sequence: CSVARGQGSSYEQYF. The CDR3 nucleotides are TGCAGCGTTGCCCGGGGACAGGGAAGCTCCTACGAGCAGTACTTC.

As for this clonotype: This may arise from a read error, as a much more abundant clone is one base away. The chain combines TRBV5-1 with TRBJ2-7; weak D call: TRBD2 (6 bases). The CDR3 contains 12 residues. Germline V CDR1 and CDR2: SGHRS, YFSETQ. V was pared by 3 bases and J by 3 bases, with 7 bases between. DNA for the CDR3: TGCGCCAGCAGCTGGGGGGACTACGAGCAGTACTTC. Its protein product is CASSWGDYEQYF.

There are many counts of this clonotype. The chain carries TRBV19 and TRBJ2-5; 8 positions match TRBD2. The CDR3 length is 13 residues. Germline CDR1 LNHDA, CDR2 SQIVND (reference sequence). With 4 bases clipped from V and 3 bases from J, the junction kept 1 base outside the gene matches. The CDR3 is CASSNSGKETQYF. The CDR3 nucleotides read TGTGCCAGTAGTAATAGCGGGAAAGAGACCCAGTACTTC.

With regard to this clonotype: This may come from a read error, since a much larger clone is one base off. This likely comes from a read error, as the CDR3 has no conserved phenylalanine or tryptophan at its end. The V call is TRBV7-9, the J call TRBJ2-7, with 8 bases aligning to TRBD2. With V trimmed by 0 bases and J by 0 bases, 7 bases remained unmatched. Germline V gene data show CDR1 as SEHNR and CDR2 as FQNEAQ (reference sequence). CDR3 length equals 17 residues. The CDR3 coding sequence is TGTGCCAGCAGCTTAGCGGGGGGGAGCGGGAGCTCCTACGAGCAGTACCTC. Protein sequence: CASSLAGGSGSSYEQYL.

V and J are TRBV6-1 and TRBJ2-5; D is tentatively TRBD1 or TRBD2 (6 bases each). There are 14 residues in the CDR3. In germline, CDR1 is MNHNS, CDR2 SASEGT. Trimming stripped 7 bases from V and 1 base from J, with 13 bases between. CDR3 DNA sequence: TGTGCCAGCATCCCCGGGGGCAGCCAAGAGACCCAGTACTTC. Its translation is CASIPGGSQETQYF.

The V and J genes are TRBV6-5 and TRBJ1-5; D remains ambiguous. CDR3 length: 15 amino acids. Germline V CDR1 and CDR2: MNHEY, SVGAGI. V gave up 5 bases and J gave up 2 bases, with 13 bases separating them. CDR3 residues: CASSTRQNGNQPQHF. The CDR3 bases are TGTGCCAGCAGTACGCGGCAGAATGGCAATCAGCCCCAGCATTTT.

This clonotype was detected many times. CDR3: CASTIGPPGYEQYF. CDR3 coding DNA: TGCGCCAGCACTATAGGCCCCCCGGGGTACGAGCAGTACTTC. This chain connects TRBV5-1 to TRBJ2-7; D might be TRBD2 (5 bases). The V end was cut by 6 bases, the J end by 4 bases, with 17 bases between. Germline V gene lookup returns CDR1 SGHRS and CDR2 YFSETQ. This CDR3 is built from 14 residues.

This clonotype was picked up many times. The gene calls are TRBV11-2 and TRBJ2-5; TRBD1 might be the D (6 bases). Germline V gene lookup returns CDR1 SGHAT and CDR2 FQNNGV. CDR3 length: 12 amino acids. V was cut by 6 bases and J by 3 bases, with 8 bases left in between. CDR3 sequence (DNA): TGTGCCAGCAGGAGGGACAAAGAGACCCAGTACTTC. Its protein product is CASRRDKETQYF. Using reference TRBV11-2 and TRBJ2-5 for the parts outside the CDR3, the full variable domain is EAGVAQSPRYKIIEKRQSVAFWCNPISGHATLYWYQQILGQGPKLLIQFQNNGVVDDSQLPKDRFSAERLKGVDSTLKIQPAKLEDSAVYLCASRRDKETQYFGPGTRLLVL.

This chain joins TRBV19 and TRBJ1-1; weak D call: TRBD1 (6 bases). From germline, CDR1 is LNHDA and CDR2 SQIVND (reference sequence). The CDR3 has 16 residues. The ends were cut back, 9 bases at V and 5 bases at J, with 25 bases in the middle. CDR3 sequence (DNA): TGTGCCAGCAGCCGTAGGGGGAACAGTGTTTCAACTGAAGCTTTCTTT. Its protein is CASSRRGNSVSTEAFF. The full variable domain, its missing parts supplied by reference TRBV19 and TRBJ1-1, is DGGITQSPKYLFRKEGQNVTLSCEQNLNHDAMYWYRQDPGQGLRLIYYSQIVNDFQKGDIAEGYSVSREKKESFPLTVTSAQKNPTAFYLCASSRRGNSVSTEAFFGQGTRLTVV.

This clonotype showed up just a few times. A read error may explain this, as a much larger clone is one base away. The V and J genes are TRBV7-8 and TRBJ1-1; D is perhaps TRBD1 (6 bases). The germline gives CDR1 SGHVS, CDR2 FQNEAQ. The CDR3 runs 13 residues. The DNA of the CDR3 is TGTGCCAGCGGCTTAGCGGGGGACATTGAAGCTTTCTTT. Encoded protein: CASGLAGDIEAFF. The complete variable domain, with remaining parts taken from reference TRBV7-8 and TRBJ1-1, reads GAGVSQSPRYKVAKRGQDVALRCDPISGHVSLFWYQQALGQGPEFLTYFQNEAQLDKSGLPSDRFFAERPEGSVSTLKIQRTQQEDSAVYLCASGLAGDIEAFFGQGTRLTVV.

The V call is TRBV3-1, the J call TRBJ2-6, with 8 bases lining up with TRBD2. Germline CDR1 is LGHDT and CDR2 is YNNKEL (reference sequence). Germline trimming cut 4 bases from V and 3 bases from J; bases unmatched to any gene: 14. CDR3 size: 19 residues. The DNA for the CDR3 is TGTGCCAGCAGCCTACCGGGACTAGGATACTTAAGTGGGGCCAACGTCCTGACTTTC. It is translated as CASSLPGLGYLSGANVLTF.

Regarding this clonotype: A clone one base away is much larger, so this may be a read error. This chain links TRBV7-2 with TRBJ2-2; D is perhaps TRBD2 (6 bases). The germline gives CDR1 SGHTA, CDR2 FQGNSA. The CDR3 is made up of 12 amino acids. CDR3 residues: CASSLGNGGLFF. The CDR3 bases are TGTGCCAGCTCCTTGGGGAACGGGGGGCTGTTTTTT.

This clonotype was seen only a few times. J is TRBJ2-7 and V is TRBV7-3, with TRBD1 identical over 7 bases. V lost 5 bases and J lost 4; bases outside the gene matches: 11. Germline assignment: CDR1 SGHTA and CDR2 FQGTGA. The CDR3 covers 15 residues. The CDR3 DNA follows: TGTGCCAGCAGCGACCGACAGGGACCATTTTACGAGCAGTACTTC. It encodes CASSDRQGPFYEQYF.

This clonotype appeared many times. The chain combines TRBV20-1 with TRBJ1-4; 9 bases are shared with TRBD1. The CDR3 totals 15 residues. From germline, CDR1 is DFQATT and CDR2 SNEGSKA (reference sequence). V shed 0 bases and J 8 bases; nucleotides not matched to a gene: 7. CDR3 coding DNA: TGCAGTGCTAGAGATAAGGGACAGGGTTTCGAAAAACTGTTTTTT. Translation gives CSARDKGQGFEKLFF.

The rearrangement joins TRBV25-1 to TRBJ1-1, with D hard to call. Trimming shortened V by 6 bases and J by 0 bases, and 14 bases separated the two germline ends. Germline V lookup: CDR1 MGHDK, CDR2 SYGVNS. The CDR3 has 15 residues. This CDR3 reads CASSQVAGMNTEAFF. The CDR3 DNA reads TGTGCCAGCAGCCAAGTGGCCGGAATGAACACTGAAGCTTTCTTT.

This clonotype was seen at least ten times. The chain uses TRBV7-6 and TRBJ1-4; no firm D call. There are 17 residues in the CDR3. Between the trimmed V and J ends, which lost 1 base and 5 bases, there was a span of 17 bases. Germline loops: CDR1 SGHVS, CDR2 FNYEAQ. CDR3 DNA: TGTGCCAGCAGCTTAGATGCTTACGTCATGGGGAATGAAAAACTGTTTTTT. Its protein product is CASSLDAYVMGNEKLFF.

As concerns this clonotype: A read error may explain this, as a much larger clone is one base away. J is TRBJ2-2 and V is TRBV7-2; D is uncertain. Germline CDR1 is SGHTA and CDR2 is FQGNSA. The CDR3 loop spans 14 amino acids. The CDR3 nucleotides are TGTGCCAGCAGCTTATTGGTGTCCACCGAGGAGCTGTTTTTT. This encodes CASSLLVSTEELFF.

Details on this clonotype: At one end, the junction sequence differs from germline, possibly due to a read error. The chain couples TRBV5-1 to TRBJ2-7; TRBD1 aligns across 9 bases. The CDR3 is 15 residues long. The germline CDR1 and CDR2 sequences are SGHRS and YFSETQ. The CDR3 protein is CASSLGTGLSYEQYF. The CDR3 DNA reads TGTGCCAGTAGTTTAGGGACAGGGCTTTCCTACGAGCAGTACTTC.

As regards this clonotype: This may come from a read error, since a much larger clone is one base off. This chain joins TRBV5-1 and TRBJ2-5; 8 nucleotides line up with TRBD1. V was pared by 4 bases and J by 6 bases, with 11 bases of the junction left unmatched. Per germline, CDR1 SGHRS and CDR2 YFSETQ. The length of the CDR3 is 15 residues. The CDR3 nucleotides are TGCGCCAGCAGCGTGACAGGGGCCCCTTTCAAGACCCAGTACTTC. It encodes CASSVTGAPFKTQYF. The complete variable domain, with remaining parts taken from reference TRBV5-1 and TRBJ2-5, reads KAGVTQTPRYLIKTRGQQVTLSCSPISGHRSVSWYQQTPGQGLQFLFEYFSETQRNKGNFPGRFSGRQFSNSRSEMNVSTLELGDSALYLCASSVTGAPFKTQYFGPGTRLLVL.